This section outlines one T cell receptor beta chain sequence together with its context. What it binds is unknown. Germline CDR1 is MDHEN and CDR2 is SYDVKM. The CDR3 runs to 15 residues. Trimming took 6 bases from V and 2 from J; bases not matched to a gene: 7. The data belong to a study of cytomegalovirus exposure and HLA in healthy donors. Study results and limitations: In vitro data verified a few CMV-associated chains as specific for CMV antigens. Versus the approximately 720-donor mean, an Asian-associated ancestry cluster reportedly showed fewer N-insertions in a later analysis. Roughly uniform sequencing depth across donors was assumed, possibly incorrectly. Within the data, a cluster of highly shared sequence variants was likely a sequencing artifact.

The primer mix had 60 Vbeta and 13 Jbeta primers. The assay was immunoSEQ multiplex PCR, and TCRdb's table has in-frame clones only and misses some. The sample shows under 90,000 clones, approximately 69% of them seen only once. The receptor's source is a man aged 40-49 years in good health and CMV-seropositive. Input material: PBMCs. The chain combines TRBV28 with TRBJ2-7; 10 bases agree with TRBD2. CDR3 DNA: TGTGCCAGCAGCCCTAGCGGGAGAGTCCCCTACGAGCAGTACTTC. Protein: CASSPSGRVPYEQYF.